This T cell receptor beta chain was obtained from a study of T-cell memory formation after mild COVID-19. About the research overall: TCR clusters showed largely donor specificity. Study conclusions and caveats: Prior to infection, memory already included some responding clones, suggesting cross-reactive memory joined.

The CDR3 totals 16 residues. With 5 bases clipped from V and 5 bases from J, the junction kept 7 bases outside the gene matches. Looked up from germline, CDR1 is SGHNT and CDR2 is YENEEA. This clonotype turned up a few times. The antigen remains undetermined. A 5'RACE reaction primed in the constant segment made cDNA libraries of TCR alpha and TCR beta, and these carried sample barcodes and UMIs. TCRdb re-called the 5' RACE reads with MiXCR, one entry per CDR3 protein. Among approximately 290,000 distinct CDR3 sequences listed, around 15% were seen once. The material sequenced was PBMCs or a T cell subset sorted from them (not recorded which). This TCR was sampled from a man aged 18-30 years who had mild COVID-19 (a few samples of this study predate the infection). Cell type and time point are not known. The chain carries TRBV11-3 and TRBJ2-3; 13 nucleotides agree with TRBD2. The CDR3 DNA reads TGTGCCAGCAGCCCGGGGACTAGCGGGGAGGGAGATACGCAGTATTTT. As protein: CASSPGTSGEGDTQYF. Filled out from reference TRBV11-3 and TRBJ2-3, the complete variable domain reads EAGVVQSPRYKIIEKKQPVAFWCNPISGHNTLYWYLQNLGQGPELLIRYENEEAVDDSQLPKDRFSAERLKGVDSTLKIQPAELGDSAVYLCASSPGTSGEGDTQYFGPGTRLTVL.